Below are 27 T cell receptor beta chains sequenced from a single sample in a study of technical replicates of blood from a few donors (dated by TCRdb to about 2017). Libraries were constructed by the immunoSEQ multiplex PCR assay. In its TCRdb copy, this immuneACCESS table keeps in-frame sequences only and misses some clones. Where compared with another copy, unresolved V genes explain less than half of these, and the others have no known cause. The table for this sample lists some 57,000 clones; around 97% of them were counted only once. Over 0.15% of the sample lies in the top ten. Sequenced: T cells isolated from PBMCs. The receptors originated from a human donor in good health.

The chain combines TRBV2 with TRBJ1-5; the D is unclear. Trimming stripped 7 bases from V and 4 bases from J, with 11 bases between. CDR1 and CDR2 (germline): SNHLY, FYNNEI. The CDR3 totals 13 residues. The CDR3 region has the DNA TGTGCCAGCAAAAGAGGGCTTAATCAGCCCCAGCATTTT. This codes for CASKRGLNQPQHF.

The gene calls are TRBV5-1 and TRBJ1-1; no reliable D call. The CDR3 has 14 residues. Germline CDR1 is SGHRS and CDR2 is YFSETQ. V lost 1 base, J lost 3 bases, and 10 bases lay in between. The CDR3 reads CASSLLSVDTEAFF. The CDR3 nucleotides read TGCGCCAGCAGCTTGTTGAGTGTGGACACTGAAGCTTTCTTT.

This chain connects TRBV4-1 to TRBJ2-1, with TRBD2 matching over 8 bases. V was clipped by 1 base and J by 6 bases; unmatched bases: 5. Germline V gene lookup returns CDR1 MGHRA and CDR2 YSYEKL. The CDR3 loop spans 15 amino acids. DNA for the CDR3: TGCGCCAGCAGCCAAGGGGCGGGAGGCATCAATGAGCAGTTCTTC. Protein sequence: CASSQGAGGINEQFF.

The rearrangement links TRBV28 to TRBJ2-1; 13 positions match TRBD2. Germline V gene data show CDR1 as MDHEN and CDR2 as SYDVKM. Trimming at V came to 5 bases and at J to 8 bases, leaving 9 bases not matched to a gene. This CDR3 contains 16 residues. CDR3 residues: CASSHTSGRALDEQFF. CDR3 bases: TGTGCCAGCAGTCACACTAGCGGGAGGGCCCTGGATGAGCAGTTCTTC. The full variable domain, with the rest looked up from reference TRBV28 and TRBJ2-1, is DVKVTQSSRYLVKRTGEKVFLECVQDMDHENMFWYRQDPGLGLRLIYFSYDVKMKEKGDIPEGYSVSREKKERFSLILESASTNQTSMYLCASSHTSGRALDEQFFGPGTRLTVL.

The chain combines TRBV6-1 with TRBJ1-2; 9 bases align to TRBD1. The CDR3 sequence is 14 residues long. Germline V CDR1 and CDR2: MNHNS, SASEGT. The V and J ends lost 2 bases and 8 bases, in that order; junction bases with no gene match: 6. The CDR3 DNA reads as TGTGCCAGCAGTGAAATGTTGGACAGGGGAGGCTACACCTTC. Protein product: CASSEMLDRGGYTF.

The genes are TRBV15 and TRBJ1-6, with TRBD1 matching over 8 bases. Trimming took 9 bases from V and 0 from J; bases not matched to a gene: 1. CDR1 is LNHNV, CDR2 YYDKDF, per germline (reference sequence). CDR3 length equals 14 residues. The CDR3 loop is CATQGASYNSPLHF. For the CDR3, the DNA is TGTGCCACTCAGGGGGCCTCCTATAATTCACCCCTCCACTTT.

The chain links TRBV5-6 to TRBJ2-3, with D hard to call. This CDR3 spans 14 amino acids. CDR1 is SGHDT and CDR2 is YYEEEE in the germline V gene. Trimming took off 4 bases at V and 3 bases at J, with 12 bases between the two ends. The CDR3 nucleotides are TGTGCCAGCAGCCCAAATTACTTGACAGATACGCAGTATTTT. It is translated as CASSPNYLTDTQYF.

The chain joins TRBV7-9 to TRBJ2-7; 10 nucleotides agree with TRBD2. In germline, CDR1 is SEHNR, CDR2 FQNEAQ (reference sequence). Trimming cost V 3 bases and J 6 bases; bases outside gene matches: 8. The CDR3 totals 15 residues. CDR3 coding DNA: TGTGCCAGCAGCTTGGCCGGGACTAGCGAAGGCGAGCAGTACTTC. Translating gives CASSLAGTSEGEQYF. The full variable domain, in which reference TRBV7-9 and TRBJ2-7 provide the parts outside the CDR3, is DTGVSQNPRHKITKRGQNVTFRCDPISEHNRLYWYRQTLGQGPEFLTYFQNEAQLEKSRLLSDRFSAERPKGSFSTLEIQRTEQGDSAMYLCASSLAGTSEGEQYFGPGTRLTVT.

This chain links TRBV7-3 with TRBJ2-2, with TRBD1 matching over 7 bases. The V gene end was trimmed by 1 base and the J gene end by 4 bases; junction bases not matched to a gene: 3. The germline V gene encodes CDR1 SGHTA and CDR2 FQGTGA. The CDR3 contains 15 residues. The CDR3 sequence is CASSLIGGSTGELFF. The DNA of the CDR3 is TGTGCCAGCAGCTTAATAGGGGGCAGCACCGGGGAGCTGTTTTTT.

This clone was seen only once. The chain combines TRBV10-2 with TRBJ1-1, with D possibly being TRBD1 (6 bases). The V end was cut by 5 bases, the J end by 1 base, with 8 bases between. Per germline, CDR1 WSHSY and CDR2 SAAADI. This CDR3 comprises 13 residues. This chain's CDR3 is CASSRGGNTEAFF. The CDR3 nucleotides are TGCGCCAGCAGTAGGGGGGGGAACACTGAAGCTTTCTTT.

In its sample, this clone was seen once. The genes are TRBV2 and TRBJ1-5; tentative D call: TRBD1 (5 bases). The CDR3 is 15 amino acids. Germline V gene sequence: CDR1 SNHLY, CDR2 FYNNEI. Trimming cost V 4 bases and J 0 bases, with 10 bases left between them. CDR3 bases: TGTGCCAGCAGTGGGACACTCTATAGCAATCAGCCCCAGCATTTT. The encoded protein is CASSGTLYSNQPQHF.

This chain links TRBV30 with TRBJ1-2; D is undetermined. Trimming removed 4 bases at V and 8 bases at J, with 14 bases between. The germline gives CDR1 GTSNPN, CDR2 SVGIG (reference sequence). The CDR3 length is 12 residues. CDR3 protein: CAWTLGWAGYTF. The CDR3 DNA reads TGTGCCTGGACCCTCGGCTGGGCCGGCTACACCTTC.

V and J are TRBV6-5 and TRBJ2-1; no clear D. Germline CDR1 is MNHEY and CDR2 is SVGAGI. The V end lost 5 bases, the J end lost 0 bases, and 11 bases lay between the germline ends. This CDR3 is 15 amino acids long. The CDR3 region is CASSPGDLSYNEQFF. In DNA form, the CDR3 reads TGTGCCAGCAGTCCGGGTGACCTCTCCTACAATGAGCAGTTCTTC.

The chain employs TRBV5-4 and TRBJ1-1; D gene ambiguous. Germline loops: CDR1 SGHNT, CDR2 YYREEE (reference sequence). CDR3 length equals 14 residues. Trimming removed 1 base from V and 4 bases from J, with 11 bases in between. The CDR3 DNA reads TGTGCCAGCAGCTTGTTATCGGGGAGCACTGAAGCTTTCTTT. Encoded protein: CASSLLSGSTEAFF.

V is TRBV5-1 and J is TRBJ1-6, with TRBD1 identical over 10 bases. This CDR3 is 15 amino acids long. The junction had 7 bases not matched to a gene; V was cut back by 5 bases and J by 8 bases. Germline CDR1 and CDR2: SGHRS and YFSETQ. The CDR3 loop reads CASRYAGTGDSPLHF. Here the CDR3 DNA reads TGCGCCAGCAGATACGCCGGGACAGGGGATTCACCCCTCCACTTT.

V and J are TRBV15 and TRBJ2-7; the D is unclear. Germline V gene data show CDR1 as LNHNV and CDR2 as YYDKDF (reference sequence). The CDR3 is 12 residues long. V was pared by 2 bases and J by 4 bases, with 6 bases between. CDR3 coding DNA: TGTGCCACCAGCAGATCCACTTACGAGCAGTACTTC. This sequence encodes CATSRSTYEQYF.

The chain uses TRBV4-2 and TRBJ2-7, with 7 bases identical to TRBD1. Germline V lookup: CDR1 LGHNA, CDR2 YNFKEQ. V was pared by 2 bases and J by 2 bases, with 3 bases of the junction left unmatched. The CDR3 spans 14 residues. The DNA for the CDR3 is TGTGCCAGCAGCCAATATGGACAGGCCTACGAGCAGTACTTC. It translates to CASSQYGQAYEQYF.

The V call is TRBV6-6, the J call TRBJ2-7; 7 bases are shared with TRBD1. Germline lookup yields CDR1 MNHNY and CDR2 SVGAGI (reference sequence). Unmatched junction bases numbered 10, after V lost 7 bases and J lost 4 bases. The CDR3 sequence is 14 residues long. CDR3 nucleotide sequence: TGTGCCAGCACCGACTCGGGACAGATATACGAGCAGTACTTC. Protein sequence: CASTDSGQIYEQYF.

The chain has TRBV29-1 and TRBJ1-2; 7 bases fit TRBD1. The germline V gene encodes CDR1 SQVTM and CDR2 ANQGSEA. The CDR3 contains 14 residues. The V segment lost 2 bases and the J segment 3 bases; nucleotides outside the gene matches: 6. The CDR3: CSVENNRGDYGYTF. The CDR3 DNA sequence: TGCAGCGTTGAAAATAACAGGGGTGACTATGGCTACACCTTC.

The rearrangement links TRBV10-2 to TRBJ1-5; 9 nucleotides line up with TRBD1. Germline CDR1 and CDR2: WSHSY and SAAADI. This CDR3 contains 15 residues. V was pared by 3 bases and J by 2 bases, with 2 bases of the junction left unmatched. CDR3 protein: CASSEQGAGNQPQHF. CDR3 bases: TGCGCCAGCAGTGAACAGGGGGCCGGCAATCAGCCCCAGCATTTT.

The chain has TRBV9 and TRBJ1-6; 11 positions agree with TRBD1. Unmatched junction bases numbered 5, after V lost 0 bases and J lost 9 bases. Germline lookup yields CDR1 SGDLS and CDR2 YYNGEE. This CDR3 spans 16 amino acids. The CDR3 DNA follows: TGTGCCAGCAGCGTAGAGGTCGGGACAGGGGGTTCACCCCTCCACTTT. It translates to CASSVEVGTGGSPLHF. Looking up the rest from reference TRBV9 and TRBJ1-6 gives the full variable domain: DSGVTQTPKHLITATGQRVTLRCSPRSGDLSVYWYQQSLDQGLQFLIQYYNGEERAKGNILERFSAQQFPDLHSELNLSSLELGDSALYFCASSVEVGTGGSPLHFGNGTRLTVT.

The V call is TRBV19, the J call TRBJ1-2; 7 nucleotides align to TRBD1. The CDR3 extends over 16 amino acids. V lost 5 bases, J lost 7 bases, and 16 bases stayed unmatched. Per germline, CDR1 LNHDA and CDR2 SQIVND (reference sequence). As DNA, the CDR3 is TGTGCCAGTAGTCTTTATCCGCGACAGGGCTATGGTGGCTACACCTTC. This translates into CASSLYPRQGYGGYTF.

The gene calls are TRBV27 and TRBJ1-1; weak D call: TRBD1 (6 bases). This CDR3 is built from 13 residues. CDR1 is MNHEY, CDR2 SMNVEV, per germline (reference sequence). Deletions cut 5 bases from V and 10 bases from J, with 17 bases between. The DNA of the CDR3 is TGTGCCAGCAGTATCCGGGACACTTTAGGAGCTTTCTTT. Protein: CASSIRDTLGAFF.

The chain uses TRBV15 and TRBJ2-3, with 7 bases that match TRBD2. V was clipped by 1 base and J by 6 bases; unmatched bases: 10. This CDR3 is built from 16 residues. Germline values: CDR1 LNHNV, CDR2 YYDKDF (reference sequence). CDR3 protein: CATSRAGAGSSDTQYF. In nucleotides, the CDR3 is TGTGCCACCAGCAGAGCCGGAGCGGGGTCCTCGGATACGCAGTATTTT.

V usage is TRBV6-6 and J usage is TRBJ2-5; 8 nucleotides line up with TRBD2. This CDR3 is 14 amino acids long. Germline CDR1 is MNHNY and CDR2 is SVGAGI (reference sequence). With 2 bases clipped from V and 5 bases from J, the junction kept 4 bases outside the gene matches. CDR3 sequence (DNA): TGTGCCAGCAGTTACCCAGCGGGAGTGGAGACCCAGTACTTC. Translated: CASSYPAGVETQYF.

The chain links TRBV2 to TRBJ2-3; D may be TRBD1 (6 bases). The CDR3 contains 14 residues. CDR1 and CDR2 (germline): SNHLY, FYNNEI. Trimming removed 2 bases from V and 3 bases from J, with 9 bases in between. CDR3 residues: CASSEWGPTDTQYF. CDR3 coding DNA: TGTGCCAGCAGTGAATGGGGGCCGACAGATACGCAGTATTTT.

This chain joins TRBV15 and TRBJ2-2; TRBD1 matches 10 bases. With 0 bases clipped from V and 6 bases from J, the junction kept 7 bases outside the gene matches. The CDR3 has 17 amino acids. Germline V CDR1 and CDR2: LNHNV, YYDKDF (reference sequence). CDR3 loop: CATSRDRRQGAAGELFF. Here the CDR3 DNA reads TGTGCCACCAGCAGAGATCGGCGACAGGGGGCGGCCGGGGAGCTGTTTTTT. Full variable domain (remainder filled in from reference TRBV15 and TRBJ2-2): DAMVIQNPRYQVTQFGKPVTLSCSQTLNHNVMYWYQQKSSQAPKLLFHYYDKDFNNEADTPDNFQSRRPNTSFCFLDIRSPGLGDTAMYLCATSRDRRQGAAGELFFGEGSRLTVL.